Presented here are 23 T cell receptor beta chains from one specimen sequenced in a study of regulatory T cells in long-lasting Graves disease. As to time point: persistent/refractory GD, antithyroid drugs over 5 years with positive TRAb. RNA from PBMCs was the source of the TCR library. The TCR beta library used iRepertoire HTBI primers with Arm-PCR amplification of CDR3. Each CDR3 protein gets one entry after TCRdb re-called the multiplex PCR reads with MiXCR. The sample has about 290,000 distinct CDR3 sequences, roughly a fifth seen once. This specimen consisted of peripheral blood mononuclear cells (PBMCs), obtained when the disease was refractory, from a patient treated with antithyroid drugs. The receptors come from a female donor with Graves disease.

The table lists this clonotype with many counts. The chain has TRBV10-3 and TRBJ1-2, with D possibly TRBD1 on 5 matching bases. The CDR3 runs 14 residues. Trimming took off 8 bases at V and 10 bases at J, with 23 bases between the two ends. Germline-derived CDR1 and CDR2 are ENHRY and SYGVKD. In DNA form, the CDR3 reads TGTGCCATCGCATCGGTGGGGCAGACCGATGCCTACACCTTC. This sequence encodes CAIASVGQTDAYTF.

This clonotype was recorded many times. The V and J genes are TRBV14 and TRBJ2-4; no clear D. The CDR3 has 14 residues. From germline, CDR1 is SGHDN and CDR2 FVKESK. Trimming took off 2 bases at V and 8 bases at J, with 13 bases between the two ends. Here the CDR3 reads CASSQFGFEDIQYF. The CDR3 DNA reads TGTGCCAGCAGCCAATTCGGATTTGAGGACATTCAGTACTTC.

This clonotype has more than one count but fewer than ten. V gene TRBV7-8 combines with J gene TRBJ2-5; D remains unclear. V lost 0 bases to trimming and J lost 5 bases, with 10 bases between them. The germline V gene has CDR1 SGHVS and CDR2 FQNEAQ. CDR3 size: 14 residues. In DNA form, the CDR3 reads TGTGCCAGCAGCTTAGCGAGCGTGGAGGAGACCCAGTACTTC. Translating gives CASSLASVEETQYF.

At least ten counts were recorded for this clonotype. This chain links TRBV12-3 or TRBV12-4 with TRBJ2-5; a possible D gene is TRBD1 (6 bases). This CDR3 spans 14 amino acids. V lost 5 bases to trimming and J lost 4 bases, with 14 bases between them. CDR3 residues: CASSPPGARETQYF. The CDR3 DNA is TGTGCCAGCAGTCCCCCAGGGGCCCGAGAGACCCAGTACTTC.

Ten or more counts support this clonotype. The chain combines TRBV6-2 or TRBV6-3 with TRBJ2-7; D gene unclear. Trimming cost V 2 bases and J 4 bases, with 15 bases left between them. The CDR3 consists of 15 residues. Germline lookup yields CDR1 MNHEY and CDR2 SVGEGT. CDR3 nucleotides: TGTGCCAGCAGTTACCTAGAAAGCCCAAGTTACGAGCAGTACTTC. Residues: CASSYLESPSYEQYF.

This clonotype was counted at least ten times. The rearrangement joins TRBV7-2 to TRBJ2-5; 7 positions agree with TRBD2. This CDR3 spans 15 amino acids. CDR1 and CDR2 (germline): SGHTA, FQGNSA. Trimming at V came to 2 bases and at J to 5 bases, leaving 8 bases not matched to a gene. The CDR3 protein is CASSLKAGERETQYF. Here the CDR3 DNA reads TGTGCCAGCAGCTTAAAGGCGGGAGAGCGGGAGACCCAGTACTTC.

This clonotype has at least ten counts. The chain has TRBV7-9 and TRBJ1-5; possibly TRBD1 for D (5 bases). Deletions cut 5 bases from V and 6 bases from J, with 14 bases between. CDR1 is SEHNR, CDR2 FQNEAQ, per germline (reference sequence). The CDR3 totals 14 residues. The CDR3 DNA sequence: TGTGCCAGCAGCCCTGACAGTTACGGTCAGCCCCAGCATTTT. Translated: CASSPDSYGQPQHF.

V is TRBV7-9 and J is TRBJ2-7; perhaps TRBD2 as D (5 bases). V was clipped by 0 bases and J by 9 bases, with 9 bases between them. The CDR3 has 12 residues. CDR1 and CDR2 from the germline V gene are SEHNR and FQNEAQ (reference sequence). CDR3 nucleotides: TGTGCCAGCAGCTTAGCCCGGGGAGTGCAGTACTTC. Protein sequence: CASSLARGVQYF.

This chain links TRBV7-9 with TRBJ1-1; 12 bases are shared with TRBD1. The trim removed 3 bases at V and 1 base at J, leaving 9 bases unmatched. Germline V gene lookup returns CDR1 SEHNR and CDR2 FQNEAQ (reference sequence). The CDR3 contains 18 residues. CDR3 amino acids: CASSLIRDRGPRNTEAFF. CDR3 bases: TGTGCCAGCAGCTTGATAAGGGACAGGGGGCCTAGGAACACTGAAGCTTTCTTT.

The V and J genes are TRBV27 and TRBJ2-7; TRBD2 aligns across 13 bases. Per germline, CDR1 MNHEY and CDR2 SMNVEV (reference sequence). The CDR3 is 14 amino acids. V was clipped by 5 bases and J by 8 bases; unmatched bases: 6. The CDR3 protein is CASSDGTSGNQQYF. CDR3 bases: TGTGCCAGCAGTGATGGGACTAGCGGGAATCAGCAGTACTTC.

This clonotype came up many times. V and J are TRBV27 and TRBJ2-5, with 9 bases that match TRBD1. V lost 7 bases and J lost 2; bases outside the gene matches: 5. The germline gives CDR1 MNHEY, CDR2 SMNVEV (reference sequence). The CDR3 runs 14 residues. CDR3 protein: CASKTGGFQETQYF. CDR3 DNA sequence: TGTGCCAGCAAGACAGGGGGGTTTCAAGAGACCCAGTACTTC.

This clonotype came up many times. The chain is built from TRBV28 and TRBJ2-5, with D possibly TRBD1 on 5 matching bases. CDR3 length: 13 amino acids. Germline V lookup: CDR1 MDHEN, CDR2 SYDVKM. V lost 7 bases and J 5 bases, leaving 14 bases between the germline ends. The DNA for the CDR3 is TGTGCCAGCAAAGGGCAGGGTGGTGAGACCCAGTACTTC. Translation gives CASKGQGGETQYF.

This clonotype was counted at least ten times. This chain connects TRBV20-1 to TRBJ1-2; a possible D gene is TRBD1 (5 bases). CDR1 is DFQATT and CDR2 is SNEGSKA in the germline V gene (reference sequence). The CDR3 runs 15 residues. Trimming cost V 5 bases and J 6 bases, with 22 bases left between them. The CDR3: CSASGPGPRIDGYTF. The CDR3 coding sequence is TGCAGTGCTTCAGGCCCGGGACCCCGGATAGATGGCTACACCTTC.

The chain links TRBV29-1 to TRBJ2-1; D unresolved. CDR1 SQVTM and CDR2 ANQGSEA come from the germline V gene. V shed 3 bases and J shed 6 bases, with 15 bases lying between them. The CDR3 has 14 residues. The CDR3 region is CSVDPPNKANEQFF. The CDR3 nucleotides are TGCAGCGTTGATCCCCCCAATAAAGCCAATGAGCAGTTCTTC.

This clonotype was observed a handful of times. This rearrangement joins TRBV27 to TRBJ2-5; TRBD1 agrees at 7 bases. V lost 4 bases and J lost 5; bases outside the gene matches: 10. Per the germline V gene, CDR1 is MNHEY and CDR2 is SMNVEV (reference sequence). The CDR3 contains 15 residues. The CDR3 spells CASSSRQGRDETQYF. CDR3 coding DNA: TGTGCCAGCAGTTCCCGACAGGGACGGGACGAGACCCAGTACTTC.

This clonotype was found a few times. The chain carries TRBV19 and TRBJ2-5; TRBD2 is a possible D gene (6 bases). The germline V gene has CDR1 LNHDA and CDR2 SQIVND (reference sequence). The V end lost 4 bases, the J end lost 7 bases, and 16 bases lay between the germline ends. The CDR3 length is 14 residues. CDR3 sequence reads: CASSTGTRLRTQYF. As DNA, the CDR3 is TGTGCCAGTAGTACCGGGACTCGTTTGCGGACCCAGTACTTC.

This clonotype was detected ten times or more. This chain links TRBV2 with TRBJ1-5; 8 nucleotides match TRBD1. The V and J ends lost 6 bases and 4 bases, in that order; junction bases with no gene match: 2. CDR1 SNHLY and CDR2 FYNNEI come from the germline V gene. The CDR3 has 13 amino acids. CDR3 DNA: TGTGCCAGCAGGGACAGGGTGAATCAGCCCCAGCATTTT. Translated: CASRDRVNQPQHF. The full variable domain, rest sourced from reference TRBV2 and TRBJ1-5, is EPEVTQTPSHQVTQMGQEVILRCVPISNHLYFYWYRQILGQKVEFLVSFYNNEISEKSEIFDDQFSVERPDGSNFTLKIRSTKLEDSAMYFCASRDRVNQPQHFGDGTRLSIL.

This clonotype was detected only a few times. The genes are TRBV27 and TRBJ2-7, with TRBD2 as a possible D gene (6 bases). Per the germline V gene, CDR1 is MNHEY and CDR2 is SMNVEV (reference sequence). The CDR3 extends over 15 amino acids. The germline V and J ends were trimmed by 4 bases and 2 bases, with 15 bases remaining between them. The CDR3 region has the DNA TGTGCCAGCAGTTCGGGAGTTAGCGAGACCTACGAGCAGTACTTC. Translation: CASSSGVSETYEQYF.

This clonotype has ten or more counts. The V and J genes are TRBV2 and TRBJ1-5; TRBD1 might be the D (6 bases). The CDR3 has 12 residues. The germline V and J ends were trimmed by 6 bases and 7 bases, with 10 bases remaining between them. The germline V gene encodes CDR1 SNHLY and CDR2 FYNNEI. The CDR3 reads CASSETGQPQHF. In DNA form, the CDR3 reads TGTGCCAGCAGCGAAACAGGGCAGCCCCAGCATTTT.

The chain has TRBV5-8 and TRBJ2-7, with 10 bases matching TRBD1. The J segment lost 4 bases and the V segment lost 2 bases, leaving 6 bases of the junction unmatched. The CDR3 loop spans 15 amino acids. Germline CDR1 reads SGHTS; CDR2 reads YDEGEE. CDR3 sequence: CASSFKGQGGYEQYF. CDR3 bases: TGTGCCAGCAGCTTCAAAGGACAGGGGGGATACGAGCAGTACTTC.

This clonotype was seen a handful of times. In DNA form, the CDR3 reads TGTGCCAGCAGAGGGGGGGGAAGCAATCAGCCCCAGCATTTT. This encodes CASRGGGSNQPQHF. J is TRBJ1-5 and V is TRBV28; TRBD1 is a possible D gene (6 bases). The germline V and J ends were trimmed by 6 bases and 1 base, with 10 bases remaining between them. CDR3 length: 14 residues. Germline V gene data show CDR1 as MDHEN and CDR2 as SYDVKM.

In its sample, this clonotype was seen once. A much larger clone lies a single base off, so this may be a read error. The chain uses TRBV7-2 and TRBJ2-7; TRBD1 matches 7 bases. The germline CDR1 and CDR2 sequences are SGHTA and FQGNSA. The CDR3 has 15 amino acids. The CDR3 loop is CASRLGGPRFYEQYF. As DNA, the CDR3 is TGTGCCAGCAGATTAGGGGGCCCTAGGTTCTACGAGCAGTACTTC.

About this clonotype: A single base separates this from a much larger clone, so it may be a read error. The DNA for the CDR3 is TGTGCCAGCAGTCCCACCCTCACAGGGATTGAGAGTGAAAAACCGTTTTTT. This encodes CASSPTLTGIESEKPFF. The gene calls are TRBV28 and TRBJ1-4; D might be TRBD1 (6 bases). Germline CDR1 and CDR2: MDHEN and SYDVKM. The CDR3 is 17 residues long.